Sequencing of this T cell receptor (beta chain) was carried out in a study of blood T cell repertoires in COVID-19. For the study at large: PBMCs, B-cell-depleted T cells, or T cells provided the cDNA or gDNA that made up the material.

Original processing notes: The assay estimated nucleated cells by amplifying reference gene primers. Profiled with immunoSEQ multiplex PCR; TCRdb holds only in-frame clones, not every one. D and trimming come from the DNA, and the V and J calls and clone size come from that table. The sample consists of some 50,000 clones, around 86% of them appearing once. With 1 base clipped from V and 4 bases from J, the junction kept 4 bases outside the gene matches. The CDR3 covers 15 residues. CDR1 is MGHDK, CDR2 SYGVNS, per germline. Participant ages covered about 18 to 89 years across 20 to 25 US areas. For recovered donors of Cohort 3, there were two negative PCRs, clearance, or symptom resolution.

The sequence was collected from a woman aged 45-65 years who had recovered from COVID-19. Sequencing was carried out using PBMCs or T cells enriched from blood (not recorded which). The V and J genes are TRBV25-1 and TRBJ2-1; 7 nucleotides line up with TRBD2. The CDR3 sequence is CASSEWLAAYNEQFF. CDR3 sequence (DNA): TGTGCCAGCAGTGAATGGCTAGCGGCTTACAATGAGCAGTTCTTC.